This TCR beta chain was sequenced during a study of T cell changes during pregnancy in multiple sclerosis. Produced via immunoSEQ multiplex PCR; TCRdb's table is partial and in-frame only. This sample carries tens of thousands of clones, about 91% of them seen once, and the ten largest clones take roughly 5.7%. Germline V gives CDR1 MNHNS, CDR2 SASEGT. The CDR3 runs to 12 residues. Trimming removed 3 bases from V and 6 bases from J, with 6 bases in between. The starting material was CD8+ T cells from peripheral blood mononuclear cells, obtained before pregnancy. This chain joins TRBV6-1 and TRBJ2-1; no clear D gene. The TCR was taken from a female donor with multiple sclerosis, enrolled in a pregnancy study. The CDR3 sequence is CASSELGNEQFF. CDR3 nucleotides: TGTGCCAGCAGTGAGCTCGGCAATGAGCAGTTCTTC.